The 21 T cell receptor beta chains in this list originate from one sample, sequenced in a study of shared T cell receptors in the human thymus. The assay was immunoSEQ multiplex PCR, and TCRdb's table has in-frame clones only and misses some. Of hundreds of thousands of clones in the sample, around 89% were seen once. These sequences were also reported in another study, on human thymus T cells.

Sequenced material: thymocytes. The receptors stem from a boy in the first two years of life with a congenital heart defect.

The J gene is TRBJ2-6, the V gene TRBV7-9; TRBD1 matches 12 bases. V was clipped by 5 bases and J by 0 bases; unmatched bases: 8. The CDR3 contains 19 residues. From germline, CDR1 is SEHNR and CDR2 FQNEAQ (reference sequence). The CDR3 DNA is TGTGCCAGCAGCAATCCGGGACAGGGGGCGCTCTCTGGGGCCAACGTCCTGACTTTC. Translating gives CASSNPGQGALSGANVLTF. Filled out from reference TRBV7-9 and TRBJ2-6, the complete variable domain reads DTGVSQNPRHKITKRGQNVTFRCDPISEHNRLYWYRQTLGQGPEFLTYFQNEAQLEKSRLLSDRFSAERPKGSFSTLEIQRTEQGDSAMYLCASSNPGQGALSGANVLTFGAGSRLTVL.

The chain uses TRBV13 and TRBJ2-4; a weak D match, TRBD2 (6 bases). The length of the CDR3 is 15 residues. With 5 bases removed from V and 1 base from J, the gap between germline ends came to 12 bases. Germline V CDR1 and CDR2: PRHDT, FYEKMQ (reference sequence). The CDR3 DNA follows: TGTGCCAGCAGCCTTCCTAGCGCGGCCAAAAACATTCAGTACTTC. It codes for CASSLPSAAKNIQYF.

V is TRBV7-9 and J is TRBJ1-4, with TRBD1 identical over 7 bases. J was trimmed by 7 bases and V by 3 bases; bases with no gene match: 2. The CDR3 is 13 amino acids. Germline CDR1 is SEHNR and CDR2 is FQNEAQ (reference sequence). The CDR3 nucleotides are TGTGCCAGCAGCTTTAGGGGGCGTGAAAAACTGTTTTTT. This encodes CASSFRGREKLFF.

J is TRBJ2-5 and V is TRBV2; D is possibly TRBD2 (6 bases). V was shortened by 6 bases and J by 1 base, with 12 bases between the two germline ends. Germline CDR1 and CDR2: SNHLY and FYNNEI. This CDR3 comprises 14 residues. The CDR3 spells CASRIAALQETQYF. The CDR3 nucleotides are TGTGCCAGCAGGATAGCGGCCCTCCAAGAGACCCAGTACTTC.

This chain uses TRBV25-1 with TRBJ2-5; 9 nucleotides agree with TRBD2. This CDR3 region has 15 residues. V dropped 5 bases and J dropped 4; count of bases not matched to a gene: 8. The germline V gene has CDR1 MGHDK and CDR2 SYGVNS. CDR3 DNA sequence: TGTGCCAGCAGTCCTAGGGCGGGAGGGGGAGAGACCCAGTACTTC. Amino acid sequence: CASSPRAGGGETQYF.

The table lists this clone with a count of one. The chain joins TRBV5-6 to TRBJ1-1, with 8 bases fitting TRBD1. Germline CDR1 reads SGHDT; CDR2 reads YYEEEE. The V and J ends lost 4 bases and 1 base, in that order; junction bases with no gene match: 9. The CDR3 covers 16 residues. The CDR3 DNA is TGTGCCAGCAGCCCCGACAGGGGCTATAGGAACACTGAAGCTTTCTTT. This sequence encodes CASSPDRGYRNTEAFF.

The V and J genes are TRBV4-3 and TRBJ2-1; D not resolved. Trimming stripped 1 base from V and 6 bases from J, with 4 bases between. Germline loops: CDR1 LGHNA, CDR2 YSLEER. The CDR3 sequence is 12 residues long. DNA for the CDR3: TGCGCCAGCAGCCAAGGAGTCAATGAGCAGTTCTTC. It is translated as CASSQGVNEQFF.

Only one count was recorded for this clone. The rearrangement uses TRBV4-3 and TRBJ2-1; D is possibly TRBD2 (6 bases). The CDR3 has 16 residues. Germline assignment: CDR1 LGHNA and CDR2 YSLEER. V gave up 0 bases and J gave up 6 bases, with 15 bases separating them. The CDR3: CASSQDLVQGGNEQFF. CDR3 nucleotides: TGCGCCAGCAGCCAAGATCTCGTCCAGGGAGGCAATGAGCAGTTCTTC.

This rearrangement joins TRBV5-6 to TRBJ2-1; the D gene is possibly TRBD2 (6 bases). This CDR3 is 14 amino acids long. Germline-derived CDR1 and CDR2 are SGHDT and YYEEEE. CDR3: CGVGGRGGFGEQFF. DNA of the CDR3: TGTGGGGTCGGCGGGCGGGGAGGTTTTGGTGAGCAGTTCTTC. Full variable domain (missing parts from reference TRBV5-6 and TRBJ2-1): DAGVTQSPTHLIKTRGQQVTLRCSPKSGHDTVSWYQQALGQGPQFIFQYYEEEERQRGNFPDRFSGHQFPNYSSELNVNALLLGDSALYLCGVGGRGGFGEQFFGPGTRLTVL.

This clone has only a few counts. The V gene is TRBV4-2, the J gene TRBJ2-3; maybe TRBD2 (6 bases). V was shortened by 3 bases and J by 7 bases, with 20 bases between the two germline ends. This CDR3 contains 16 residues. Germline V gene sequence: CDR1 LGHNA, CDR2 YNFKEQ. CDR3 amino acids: CASSQRVAGMGYTQYF. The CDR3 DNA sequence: TGTGCCAGCAGCCAGAGAGTCGCGGGAATGGGATATACGCAGTATTTT.

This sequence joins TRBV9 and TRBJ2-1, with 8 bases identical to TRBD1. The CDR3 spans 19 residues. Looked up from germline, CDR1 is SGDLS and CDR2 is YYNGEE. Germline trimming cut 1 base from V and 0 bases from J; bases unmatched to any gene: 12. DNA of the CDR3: TGTGCCAGCAGCGTAAGAGGCAGGGGGCCTATTCACTCCTACAATGAGCAGTTCTTC. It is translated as CASSVRGRGPIHSYNEQFF.

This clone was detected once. The CDR3, as DNA: TGTGCCAGCAGCTTGGAGGCGGGAGGGTCCCACGAGCAGTACTTC. It yields the protein CASSLEAGGSHEQYF. The chain uses TRBV5-4 and TRBJ2-7; 9 positions match TRBD2. The CDR3 extends over 15 amino acids. Germline CDR1 and CDR2: SGHNT and YYREEE (reference sequence). The ends lost 0 bases at V and 5 bases at J; junction bases unmatched: 6.

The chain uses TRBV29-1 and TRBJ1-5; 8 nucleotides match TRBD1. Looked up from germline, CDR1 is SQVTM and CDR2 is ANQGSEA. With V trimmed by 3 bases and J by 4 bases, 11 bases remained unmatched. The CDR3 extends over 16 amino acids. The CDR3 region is CSVERTGIPVNQPQHF. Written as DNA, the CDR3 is TGCAGCGTTGAGCGGACAGGGATTCCCGTTAATCAGCCCCAGCATTTT.

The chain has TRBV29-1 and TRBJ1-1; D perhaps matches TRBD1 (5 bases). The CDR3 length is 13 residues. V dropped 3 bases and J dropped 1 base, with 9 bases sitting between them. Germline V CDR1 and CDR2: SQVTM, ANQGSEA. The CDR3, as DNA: TGCAGCGTTGAGTCAGGGTCGAACACTGAAGCTTTCTTT. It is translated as CSVESGSNTEAFF.

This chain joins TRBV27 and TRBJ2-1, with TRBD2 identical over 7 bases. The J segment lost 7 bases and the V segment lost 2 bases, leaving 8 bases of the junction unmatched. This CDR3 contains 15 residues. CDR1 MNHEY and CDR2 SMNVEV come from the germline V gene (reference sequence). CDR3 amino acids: CASSLRGRVGNEQFF. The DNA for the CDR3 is TGTGCCAGCAGTTTACGAGGGAGGGTGGGGAATGAGCAGTTCTTC.

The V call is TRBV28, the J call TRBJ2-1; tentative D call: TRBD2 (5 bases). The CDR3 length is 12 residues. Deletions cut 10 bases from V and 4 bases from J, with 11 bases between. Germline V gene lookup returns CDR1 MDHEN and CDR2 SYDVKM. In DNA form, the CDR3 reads TGTGCCATACAGAGGGCATACAATGAGCAGTTCTTC. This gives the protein CAIQRAYNEQFF.

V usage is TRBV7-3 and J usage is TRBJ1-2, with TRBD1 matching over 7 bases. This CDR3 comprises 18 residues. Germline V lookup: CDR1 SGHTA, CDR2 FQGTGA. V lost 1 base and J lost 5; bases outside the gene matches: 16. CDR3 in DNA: TGTGCCAGCAGCTTAAGGGACAGATATTTTCGGTTCTATTATGGCTACACCTTC. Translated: CASSLRDRYFRFYYGYTF.

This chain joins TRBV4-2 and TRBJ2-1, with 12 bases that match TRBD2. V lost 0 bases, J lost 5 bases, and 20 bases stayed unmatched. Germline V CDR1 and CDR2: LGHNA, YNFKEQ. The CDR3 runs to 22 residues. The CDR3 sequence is CASSQDRAGLAGGPSMDNEQFF. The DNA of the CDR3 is TGTGCCAGCAGCCAAGATAGGGCTGGGCTAGCGGGAGGGCCCTCGATGGACAATGAGCAGTTCTTC.

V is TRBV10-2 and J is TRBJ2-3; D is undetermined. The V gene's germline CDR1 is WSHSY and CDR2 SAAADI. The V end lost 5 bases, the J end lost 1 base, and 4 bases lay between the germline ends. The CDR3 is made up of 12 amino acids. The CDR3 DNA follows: TGCGCCAGCAGTTCCGGCACAGATACGCAGTATTTT. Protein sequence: CASSSGTDTQYF.

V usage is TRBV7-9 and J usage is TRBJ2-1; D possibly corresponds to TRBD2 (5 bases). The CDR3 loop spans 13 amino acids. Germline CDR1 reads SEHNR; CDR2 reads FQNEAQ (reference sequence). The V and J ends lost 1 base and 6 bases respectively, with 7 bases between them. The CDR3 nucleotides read TGTGCCAGCAGCTTAGTCACTAGCAATGAGCAGTTCTTC. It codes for CASSLVTSNEQFF.

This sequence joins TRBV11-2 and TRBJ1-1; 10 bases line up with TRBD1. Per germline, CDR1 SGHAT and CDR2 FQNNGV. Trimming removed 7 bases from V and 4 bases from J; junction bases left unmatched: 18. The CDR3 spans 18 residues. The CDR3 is CASNHLLPGTGAGTEAFF. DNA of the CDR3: TGTGCCAGCAATCACCTCCTCCCCGGGACAGGGGCGGGCACTGAAGCTTTCTTT.